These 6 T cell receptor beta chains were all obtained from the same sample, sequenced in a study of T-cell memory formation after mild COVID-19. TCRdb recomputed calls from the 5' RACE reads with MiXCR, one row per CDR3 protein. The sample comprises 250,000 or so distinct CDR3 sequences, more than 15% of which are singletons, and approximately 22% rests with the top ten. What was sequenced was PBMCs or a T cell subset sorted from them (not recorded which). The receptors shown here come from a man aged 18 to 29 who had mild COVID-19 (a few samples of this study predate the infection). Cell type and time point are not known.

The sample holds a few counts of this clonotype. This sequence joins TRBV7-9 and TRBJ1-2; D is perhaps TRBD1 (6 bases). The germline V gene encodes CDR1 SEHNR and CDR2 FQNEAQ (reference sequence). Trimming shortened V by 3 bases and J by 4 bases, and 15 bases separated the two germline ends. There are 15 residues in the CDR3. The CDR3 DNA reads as TGTGCCAGCAGCTTGGGGGGCGGGGCCGCCTATGGCTACACCTTC. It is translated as CASSLGGGAAYGYTF. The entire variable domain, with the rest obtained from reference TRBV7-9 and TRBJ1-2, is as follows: DTGVSQNPRHKITKRGQNVTFRCDPISEHNRLYWYRQTLGQGPEFLTYFQNEAQLEKSRLLSDRFSAERPKGSFSTLEIQRTEQGDSAMYLCASSLGGGAAYGYTFGSGTRLTVV.

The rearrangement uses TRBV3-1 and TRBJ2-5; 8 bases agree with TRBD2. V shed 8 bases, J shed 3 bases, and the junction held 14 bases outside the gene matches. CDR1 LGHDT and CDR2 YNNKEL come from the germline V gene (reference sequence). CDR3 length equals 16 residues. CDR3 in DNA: TGTGCCAGCGGGGAGCTCCGGGGGGGCTTTGAAGAGACCCAGTACTTC. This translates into CASGELRGGFEETQYF.

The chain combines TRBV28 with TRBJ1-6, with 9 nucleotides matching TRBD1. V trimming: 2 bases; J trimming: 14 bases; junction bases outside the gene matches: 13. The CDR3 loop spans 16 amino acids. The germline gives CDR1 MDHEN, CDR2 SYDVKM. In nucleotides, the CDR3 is TGTGCCAGCAGTTTAAAAGCCGGGACAGGGTCTCTTTCCCTCCACTTT. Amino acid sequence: CASSLKAGTGSLSLHF.

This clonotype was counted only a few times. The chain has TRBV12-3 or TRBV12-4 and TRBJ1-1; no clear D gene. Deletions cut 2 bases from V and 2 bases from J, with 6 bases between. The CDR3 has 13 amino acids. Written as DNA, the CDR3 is TGTGCCAGCAGTTTATTTTCTAACACTGAAGCTTTCTTT. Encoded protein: CASSLFSNTEAFF.

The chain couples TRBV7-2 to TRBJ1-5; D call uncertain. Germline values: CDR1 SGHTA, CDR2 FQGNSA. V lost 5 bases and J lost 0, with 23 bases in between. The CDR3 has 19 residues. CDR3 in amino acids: CASSQNRPSGLYSNQPQHF. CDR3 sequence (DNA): TGTGCCAGCAGCCAGAATAGGCCCTCAGGACTCTATAGCAATCAGCCCCAGCATTTT.

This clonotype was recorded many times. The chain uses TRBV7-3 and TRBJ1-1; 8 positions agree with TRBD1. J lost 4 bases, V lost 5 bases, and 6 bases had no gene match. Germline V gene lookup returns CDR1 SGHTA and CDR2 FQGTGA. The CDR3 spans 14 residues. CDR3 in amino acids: CASSLTGVSTEAFF. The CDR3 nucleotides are TGTGCCAGCAGCCTGACAGGGGTGAGCACTGAAGCTTTCTTT.